The 31 T cell receptor beta chains given below trace back to one sample, sequenced in a study of regulatory T cells in long-lasting Graves disease. Specified time point: persistent/refractory GD, antithyroid drugs over 5 years with positive TRAb. There was RNA extracted from PBMCs, and the TCR library was made from it. Arm-PCR of CDR3 regions with iRepertoire HTBI primers generated TCR beta libraries. One entry per CDR3 protein results from TCRdb running MiXCR on the multiplex PCR reads. The repertoire includes fewer than 400,000 distinct CDR3 sequences, around a fifth of them detected once, and less than 35% sits in the top ten. Sequenced material: peripheral blood mononuclear cells (PBMCs), taken when the disease was refractory, from a patient treated with antithyroid drugs. These TCRs come from a female donor with Graves disease.

About this clonotype: A much more abundant neighbour one base away suggests this may be a read error. Lacking the conserved final phenylalanine or tryptophan, this CDR3 likely reflects a read error. The rearrangement uses TRBV7-2 and TRBJ1-6, with TRBD1 matching over 11 bases. This CDR3 is built from 15 residues. Trimming cost V 5 bases and J 7 bases; bases outside gene matches: 4. Germline V gene sequence: CDR1 SGHTA, CDR2 FQGNSA. In DNA, the CDR3 is TGTGCCAGCAGCCCCCGGGACAGGGGGAATTCACCCCTCCACTCT. It encodes CASSPRDRGNSPLHS.

This clonotype was seen at least ten times. The genes are TRBV30 and TRBJ1-1, with D tentatively TRBD1 (5 bases). V was cut by 1 base and J by 9 bases, with 21 bases left in between. Germline CDR1 and CDR2: GTSNPN and SVGIG (reference sequence). This CDR3 is built from 15 residues. Here the CDR3 reads CAWSERRDGPSKAFF. The DNA of the CDR3 is TGTGCCTGGAGTGAGCGGCGGGACGGACCATCTAAAGCTTTCTTT.

This clonotype was recorded at least ten times. The rearrangement uses TRBV28 and TRBJ2-2; D remains unclear. Looked up from germline, CDR1 is MDHEN and CDR2 is SYDVKM. This CDR3 has 15 residues. Between the trimmed V and J ends, which lost 7 bases and 6 bases, there was a span of 18 bases. CDR3 sequence (DNA): TGTGCCAGCACCCCCGTGAGTCCGGGCGCCGGGGAGCTGTTTTTT. Translated, it gives CASTPVSPGAGELFF. Together with reference TRBV28 and TRBJ2-2, the CDR3 gives the full variable domain: DVKVTQSSRYLVKRTGEKVFLECVQDMDHENMFWYRQDPGLGLRLIYFSYDVKMKEKGDIPEGYSVSREKKERFSLILESASTNQTSMYLCASTPVSPGAGELFFGEGSRLTVL.

This clonotype has a count of ten or more. This chain links TRBV6-5 with TRBJ2-5, with 7 bases that match TRBD2. CDR3 length: 17 residues. Germline V gives CDR1 MNHEY, CDR2 SVGAGI. Losses at the gene ends were 7 bases for V and 0 bases for J; bases not matched to a gene: 14. CDR3 region: CASIFSAPSGNQETQYF. As DNA, the CDR3 is TGTGCCAGCATTTTCTCGGCTCCCAGCGGGAACCAAGAGACCCAGTACTTC.

This clonotype was counted at least ten times. The V gene is TRBV12-3 or TRBV12-4, the J gene TRBJ1-5; the D is unclear. The CDR3 contains 14 residues. The V end lost 1 base, the J end lost 6 bases, and 10 bases lay between the germline ends. In nucleotides, the CDR3 is TGTGCCAGCAGTTTAGGTCTGGCAGGTCAGCCCCAGCATTTT. Protein: CASSLGLAGQPQHF.

This sequence joins TRBV4-1 and TRBJ1-2; 7 bases line up with TRBD1. Germline V gene sequence: CDR1 MGHRA, CDR2 YSYEKL. The CDR3 runs to 14 residues. Germline trimming cut 7 bases from V and 4 bases from J; bases unmatched to any gene: 9. CDR3 nucleotide sequence: TGCGCCAGCACTCGACAGGGTATGGCCTATGGCTACACCTTC. Its protein product is CASTRQGMAYGYTF.

This clonotype has only a few counts. The J gene is TRBJ1-1, the V gene TRBV9; 9 bases match TRBD1. Germline values: CDR1 SGDLS, CDR2 YYNGEE. This CDR3 contains 18 residues. The V gene end was trimmed by 3 bases and the J gene end by 4 bases; junction bases not matched to a gene: 16. The DNA for the CDR3 is TGTGCCAGCAGCGATGGCCGGGACAGGGAGTGGTTTAGCACTGAAGCTTTCTTT. Protein product: CASSDGRDREWFSTEAFF.

The chain combines TRBV3-1 with TRBJ2-7; 12 bases line up with TRBD2. The length of the CDR3 is 15 residues. Germline V gene sequence: CDR1 LGHDT, CDR2 YNNKEL (reference sequence). The J segment lost 9 bases and the V segment lost 1 base, leaving 7 bases of the junction unmatched. As DNA, the CDR3 is TGTGCCAGCAGCCAAGCGACTAGCGGGAGAGGCGGGCAGTACTTC. Encoded protein: CASSQATSGRGGQYF.

This clonotype occurred many times. The chain joins TRBV12-3 or TRBV12-4 to TRBJ1-1; D remains unclear. This CDR3 contains 14 residues. Trimming cost V 3 bases and J 4 bases, with 12 bases left between them. As DNA, the CDR3 is TGTGCCAGCAGTTTTGGGTTCTCGGGCACTGAAGCTTTCTTT. Translation gives CASSFGFSGTEAFF.

This clonotype was seen only once. V and J are TRBV4-1 and TRBJ2-2; 10 nucleotides match TRBD2. Trimming cost V 1 base and J 4 bases; bases outside gene matches: 9. Germline assignment: CDR1 MGHRA and CDR2 YSYEKL. This CDR3 comprises 18 residues. CDR3 amino acids: CASSQGSSSGSITGELFF. The CDR3 DNA reads as TGCGCCAGCAGCCAAGGGTCCTCTAGCGGGAGTATCACCGGGGAGCTGTTTTTT.

This clonotype was counted many times. This chain joins TRBV2 and TRBJ1-5; TRBD1 is a possible D gene (5 bases). The CDR3 runs to 14 residues. Germline V gene sequence: CDR1 SNHLY, CDR2 FYNNEI. Trimming pared 6 bases from V and 0 bases from J, leaving 9 bases between. CDR3 region: CASRRGYSNQPQHF. Written as DNA, the CDR3 is TGTGCCAGCAGGAGGGGTTATAGCAATCAGCCCCAGCATTTT.

The rearrangement links TRBV11-2 to TRBJ2-3; D is unclear. The CDR3 consists of 14 residues. V was pared by 1 base and J by 1 base, with 6 bases between. CDR1 SGHAT and CDR2 FQNNGV come from the germline V gene. CDR3 DNA sequence: TGTGCCAGCAGCTTAGCTATCGGCACAGATACGCAGTATTTT. Translating it yields CASSLAIGTDTQYF.

The rearrangement links TRBV30 to TRBJ1-4; TRBD1 agrees at 9 bases. Germline trimming cut 3 bases from V and 5 bases from J; bases unmatched to any gene: 7. The CDR3 totals 15 residues. From germline, CDR1 is GTSNPN and CDR2 SVGIG (reference sequence). The CDR3 coding sequence is TGTGCCTGGAGAGGAGGGACAGGGTTGAATGAAAAACTGTTTTTT. The encoded protein is CAWRGGTGLNEKLFF.

The gene calls are TRBV3-1 and TRBJ1-5; possibly TRBD1 for D (6 bases). The germline CDR1 and CDR2 sequences are LGHDT and YNNKEL (reference sequence). Trimming removed 4 bases at V and 7 bases at J, with 14 bases between. The length of the CDR3 is 14 residues. The CDR3 loop is CASSPLRGGQPQHF. DNA of the CDR3: TGTGCCAGCAGCCCCCTAAGGGGGGGACAGCCCCAGCATTTT.

This clonotype was detected many times. The CDR3, as DNA: TGTGCCAGCAGCCAAGTCAGTATGGCCAAAAACATTCAGTACTTC. Amino acid sequence: CASSQVSMAKNIQYF. The chain joins TRBV3-1 to TRBJ2-4; D is ambiguous. CDR3 size: 15 residues. Trimming took 1 base from V and 1 from J, leaving 8 bases between them. In germline, CDR1 is LGHDT, CDR2 YNNKEL (reference sequence).

The chain combines TRBV20-1 with TRBJ1-4; D possibly corresponds to TRBD1 (6 bases). Germline V CDR1 and CDR2: DFQATT, SNEGSKA (reference sequence). This CDR3 region has 15 residues. The V and J ends lost 3 bases and 0 bases respectively, with 11 bases between them. This CDR3 is CSASNREATNEKLFF. The CDR3 nucleotides are TGCAGTGCTAGTAACAGGGAAGCAACTAATGAAAAACTGTTTTTT.

This clonotype was seen many times. This chain links TRBV12-5 with TRBJ2-2; no definite D call. The CDR3 contains 13 residues. V lost 5 bases, J lost 4 bases, and 8 bases lay in between. The germline CDR1 and CDR2 sequences are LGHNT and FRNRAP. Here the CDR3 reads CASGPESTGELFF. The CDR3 DNA follows: TGTGCTAGTGGTCCAGAAAGCACCGGGGAGCTGTTTTTT.

This clonotype was picked up a small number of times. The chain links TRBV7-9 to TRBJ1-2; 8 nucleotides agree with TRBD1. Germline loops: CDR1 SEHNR, CDR2 FQNEAQ (reference sequence). V was pared by 5 bases and J by 9 bases, with 5 bases of the junction left unmatched. The CDR3 totals 12 residues. CDR3 DNA sequence: TGTGCCAGCAGCCAGGGGGCGGCGAGCTACACCTTC. Amino acids: CASSQGAASYTF. Looking up the rest from reference TRBV7-9 and TRBJ1-2 gives the full variable domain: DTGVSQNPRHKITKRGQNVTFRCDPISEHNRLYWYRQTLGQGPEFLTYFQNEAQLEKSRLLSDRFSAERPKGSFSTLEIQRTEQGDSAMYLCASSQGAASYTFGSGTRLTVV.

This clonotype was seen at least ten times. The chain is built from TRBV5-6 and TRBJ2-7; D uncertain. The CDR3 is 14 residues long. Trimming removed 4 bases from V and 0 bases from J, with 11 bases in between. Per the germline V gene, CDR1 is SGHDT and CDR2 is YYEEEE. CDR3 nucleotides: TGTGCCAGCAGCCCCTCCGGCAGCTCCTACGAGCAGTACTTC. Residues: CASSPSGSSYEQYF.

This chain uses TRBV15 with TRBJ2-5; perhaps TRBD2 as D (6 bases). The end of the DNA is better explained by TRBJ2-7, so the J call may be wrong. The CDR3 totals 15 residues. Per the germline V gene, CDR1 is LNHNV and CDR2 is YYDKDF (reference sequence). The CDR3 reads CATSRLAGGVFEQYF. DNA of the CDR3: TGTGCCACCAGCAGATTAGCAGGAGGGGTGTTCGAGCAGTACTTC.

This clonotype was seen repeatedly, ten times or more. V usage is TRBV28 and J usage is TRBJ2-5; 9 positions agree with TRBD1. J lost 4 bases, V lost 6 bases, and 9 bases had no gene match. The CDR3 loop spans 15 amino acids. The germline V gene encodes CDR1 MDHEN and CDR2 SYDVKM. CDR3 bases: TGTGCCAGCAGCCGTCGACAGGGGGTACGAGAGACCCAGTACTTC. It codes for CASSRRQGVRETQYF.

This clonotype was seen ten or more times. The rearrangement joins TRBV19 to TRBJ2-7, with 9 bases matching TRBD2. Germline trimming cut 5 bases from V and 2 bases from J; bases unmatched to any gene: 4. The CDR3 extends over 14 amino acids. The germline V gene encodes CDR1 LNHDA and CDR2 SQIVND (reference sequence). DNA for the CDR3: TGTGCCAGTAGTGCTAGCGGGACCGCCTACGAGCAGTACTTC. This codes for CASSASGTAYEQYF.

The chain employs TRBV27 and TRBJ1-2; a weak D match, TRBD1 (6 bases). Germline V gives CDR1 MNHEY, CDR2 SMNVEV (reference sequence). V was cut by 5 bases and J by 3 bases, with 16 bases left in between. This CDR3 has 15 amino acids. Written as DNA, the CDR3 is TGTGCCAGCAGTCCCTTCGGGGGGGCGGACTATGGCTACACCTTC. Its translation is CASSPFGGADYGYTF.

The sample holds many counts of this clonotype. This sequence joins TRBV12-3 or TRBV12-4 and TRBJ2-4; 8 positions agree with TRBD1. The CDR3 contains 15 residues. With V trimmed by 6 bases and J by 5 bases, 9 bases remained unmatched. The DNA of the CDR3 is TGTGCCAGCAGCCAGCCGGACAGGGACCAAAACATTCAGTACTTC. As protein: CASSQPDRDQNIQYF.

This clonotype was counted ten times or more. The chain carries TRBV6-1 and TRBJ1-1; 8 bases map to TRBD1. This CDR3 contains 13 residues. Germline trimming cut 10 bases from V and 5 bases from J; bases unmatched to any gene: 9. CDR1 and CDR2 from the germline V gene are MNHNS and SASEGT. In DNA form, the CDR3 reads TGTGCCACCCAAGGACAGGGCGGAACTGAAGCTTTCTTT. Translating gives CATQGQGGTEAFF.

The chain links TRBV30 to TRBJ2-5; D is perhaps TRBD1 (6 bases). The CDR3 is made up of 14 amino acids. Germline V gene sequence: CDR1 GTSNPN, CDR2 SVGIG (reference sequence). Trimming took 0 bases from V and 4 from J, leaving 12 bases between them. CDR3 DNA sequence: TGTGCCTGGAGTGTAAGGGGGACGTTAGAGACCCAGTACTTC. Protein sequence: CAWSVRGTLETQYF.

This chain connects TRBV5-4 to TRBJ2-3; 8 positions agree with TRBD2. Germline lookup yields CDR1 SGHNT and CDR2 YYREEE (reference sequence). J gave up 2 bases and V 0 bases, and 8 bases lay outside the gene matches. This CDR3 is 17 amino acids long. The CDR3 sequence: CASSLEDSGMITDTQYF. CDR3 nucleotides: TGTGCCAGCAGCTTGGAAGATAGCGGGATGATCACAGATACGCAGTATTTT.

This clonotype was picked up a small number of times. The chain links TRBV10-3 to TRBJ2-2; the D gene is possibly TRBD1 (6 bases). This CDR3 comprises 15 residues. V was clipped by 2 bases and J by 4 bases, with 11 bases between them. Per the germline V gene, CDR1 is ENHRY and CDR2 is SYGVKD. This chain's CDR3 is CAISERGSGTGELFF. The CDR3, as DNA: TGTGCCATCAGTGAGAGGGGGAGTGGCACCGGGGAGCTGTTTTTT.

This clonotype came up many times. The V and J genes are TRBV6-5 and TRBJ1-1; D perhaps matches TRBD1 (5 bases). The CDR3 totals 12 residues. V lost 2 bases and J 7 bases, leaving 8 bases between the germline ends. Germline V gives CDR1 MNHEY, CDR2 SVGAGI. Here the CDR3 reads CASSYGAGEAFF. Written as DNA, the CDR3 is TGTGCCAGCAGTTACGGGGCAGGTGAAGCTTTCTTT.

As regards this clonotype: Given a far larger clone just one base away, this is likely a sequencing read error. The rearrangement uses TRBV7-9 and TRBJ1-1; D unresolved. The germline CDR1 and CDR2 sequences are SEHNR and FQNEAQ (reference sequence). This CDR3 comprises 15 residues. The CDR3 sequence: CASSLVREMNTGAFF. CDR3 DNA: TGTGCCAGCAGCTTAGTTAGGGAGATGAACACTGGAGCTTTCTTT.

This clonotype was seen more than once but under ten times. This chain links TRBV12-3 or TRBV12-4 with TRBJ1-3, with 9 bases aligning to TRBD1. V was clipped by 6 bases and J by 3 bases; unmatched bases: 6. The CDR3 loop spans 15 amino acids. The CDR3 sequence is CASRGDRVYGNTIYF. The CDR3 region has the DNA TGTGCCAGCAGAGGGGACAGGGTGTATGGAAACACCATATATTTT.